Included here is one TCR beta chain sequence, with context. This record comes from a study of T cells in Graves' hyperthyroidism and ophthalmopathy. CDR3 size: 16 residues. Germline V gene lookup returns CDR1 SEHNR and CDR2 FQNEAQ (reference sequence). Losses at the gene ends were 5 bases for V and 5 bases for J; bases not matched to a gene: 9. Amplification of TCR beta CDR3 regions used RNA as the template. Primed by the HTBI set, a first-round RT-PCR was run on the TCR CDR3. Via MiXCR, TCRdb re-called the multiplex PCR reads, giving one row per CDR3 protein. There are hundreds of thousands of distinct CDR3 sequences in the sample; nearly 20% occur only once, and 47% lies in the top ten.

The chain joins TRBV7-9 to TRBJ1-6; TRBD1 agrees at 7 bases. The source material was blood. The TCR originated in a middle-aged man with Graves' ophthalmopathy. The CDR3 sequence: CASSGTGAGNNSPLHF. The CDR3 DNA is TGTGCCAGCAGCGGCACAGGGGCCGGGAATAATTCACCCCTCCACTTT.